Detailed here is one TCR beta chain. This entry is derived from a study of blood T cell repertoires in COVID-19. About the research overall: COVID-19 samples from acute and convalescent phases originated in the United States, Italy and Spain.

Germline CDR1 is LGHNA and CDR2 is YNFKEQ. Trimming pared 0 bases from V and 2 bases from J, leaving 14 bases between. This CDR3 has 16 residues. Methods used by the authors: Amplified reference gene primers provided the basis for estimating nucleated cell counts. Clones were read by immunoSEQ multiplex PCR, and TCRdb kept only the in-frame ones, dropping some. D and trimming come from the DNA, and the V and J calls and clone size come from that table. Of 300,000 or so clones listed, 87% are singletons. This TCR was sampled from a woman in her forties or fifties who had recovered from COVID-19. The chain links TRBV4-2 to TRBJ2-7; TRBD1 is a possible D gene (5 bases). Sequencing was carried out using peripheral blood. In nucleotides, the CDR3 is TGTGCCAGCAGCCAAGACCCCGGACATCGAGCCTACGAGCAGTACTTC. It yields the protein CASSQDPGHRAYEQYF.